This T cell receptor beta chain stems from a study of identical twins. TCRdb processed the 5' RACE reads anew with MiXCR; each CDR3 protein has one entry. Among approximately 260,000 distinct CDR3 sequences listed, around 15% were seen once. This CDR3 has 14 amino acids. V trimming: 3 bases; J trimming: 6 bases; junction bases outside the gene matches: 7. CDR1 is SGHRS and CDR2 is YFSETQ in the germline V gene. Specimen: memory (CD45RO+) T cells sorted from blood. V is TRBV5-1 and J is TRBJ2-3, with TRBD1 identical over 7 bases. This clonotype was sampled from a woman younger than 30 in good health. The CDR3 loop reads CASSSNRGSDTQYF. The CDR3 DNA follows: TGCGCCAGCAGCTCCAACAGGGGATCGGATACGCAGTATTTT.